This T cell receptor beta chain is from a study of cytomegalovirus exposure and HLA in healthy donors. Across the whole study: As released early, the data held 75 million to 90 million unique TCRs from HLA-typed donors. Overall study findings and caveats: According to a later analysis, donors in an Asian-associated ancestry cluster reportedly had fewer N-insertions than the approximately 720-donor mean. Later genetic work tied a missense DCLRE1C variant to beta-chain V and J trimming.

Germline CDR1 is ENHRY and CDR2 is SYGVKD. CDR3 length equals 12 residues. V was shortened by 6 bases and J by 6 bases, with 9 bases between the two germline ends. A multiplex PCR was run with 60 Vbeta primers and 13 Jbeta primers. Some clones are missing from TCRdb's copy, which holds only in-frame ones; the method was immunoSEQ multiplex PCR. The sample records 70,000 or so clones, approximately 78% being singletons. Comments on this clone: Its antigen is as yet unknown.

Sequencing was carried out using PBMCs. The source is a man aged 18 to 30 in good health and CMV-seropositive. The V and J genes are TRBV10-3 and TRBJ1-5; possibly TRBD1 for D (5 bases). The CDR3 sequence: CAIRGDSQPQHF. The CDR3, as DNA: TGTGCCATCAGAGGGGATTCTCAGCCCCAGCATTTT.